A selection of T cell receptor beta chains follows, all from one sample in a study of CD4 T cell repertoires in COVID-19. Sequenced by immunoSEQ multiplex PCR; TCRdb stores in-frame clones only, minus some. The table records over 20,000 clones, 87% of them present only once. Material: central memory CD4+ T cells from blood, obtained before the COVID-19 pandemic. The receptors originated from a human donor who had COVID-19. Each CDR3 is given with its conserved first and last residue. A D gene is named only where the DNA matches it firmly. Clone size is stated in some rows and not others, as once, few, many or a class when expanded.

CDR3nt: TGTGCCAGCGGTGTCCCCCCAGGGGGCGGTCAACCCTACGAGCAGTACTTC; CDR3aa: CASGVPPGGGQPYEQYF; v_gene: TRBV6-1; abundance: .; d_gene: TRBD1; j_gene: TRBJ2-7
CDR3nt: TGTGCCAGCTCACGGATGCGGGAGGGAAATGAGCAGTTCTTC; CDR3aa: CASSRMREGNEQFF; v_gene: TRBV18; abundance: .; d_gene: TRBD2; j_gene: TRBJ2-1
CDR3nt: TGTGCCAGCAGCTTAGCGAGCCTAGCGGGAGGGAGCGAGCAGTACTTC; CDR3aa: CASSLASLAGGSEQYF; v_gene: TRBV7-6; abundance: .; d_gene: TRBD2; j_gene: TRBJ2-7
CDR3nt: TGTGCCAGCAGCCTGGGAGAGACAACTTACCGTCTAAAGTTC; CDR3aa: CASSLGETTYRLKF; v_gene: TRBV2; abundance: .; d_gene: .; j_gene: TRBJ2-7
CDR3nt: TGTGCCAGCAGTCCAGCGGCCGAGGGGGCCGAGACCCAGTACTTC; CDR3aa: CASSPAAEGAETQYF; v_gene: TRBV28; abundance: .; d_gene: TRBD1; j_gene: TRBJ2-5
CDR3nt: TGTGCCAGTGGGACAGGGGTGCACGAGCAGTACTTC; CDR3aa: CASGTGVHEQYF; v_gene: TRBV28; abundance: .; d_gene: TRBD1; j_gene: TRBJ2-7
CDR3nt: TGTGCCAGCAGCTTTGGCGGGGATTCCTACGAGCAGTACTTC; CDR3aa: CASSFGGDSYEQYF; v_gene: TRBV11-2; abundance: once; d_gene: .; j_gene: TRBJ2-7
CDR3nt: TGCGCCAGCAGCGGAGGGACAGGCTCCTACGAGCAGTACTTC; CDR3aa: CASSGGTGSYEQYF; v_gene: TRBV5-1; abundance: .; d_gene: TRBD1; j_gene: TRBJ2-7
CDR3nt: TGCGCCAGCAGCTTGGAAGCGGGCGTAACTGGAGCTTTCTTT; CDR3aa: CASSLEAGVTGAFF; v_gene: TRBV5-1; abundance: .; d_gene: .; j_gene: TRBJ1-1
CDR3nt: TGCAGCGTTGTGGTAACTAGCTCAGATACGCAGTATTTT; CDR3aa: CSVVVTSSDTQYF; v_gene: TRBV29-1; abundance: .; d_gene: .; j_gene: TRBJ2-3
CDR3nt: TGTGCCAGCAGTTTGCCTGAGGGTACGCAGTATTTT; CDR3aa: CASSLPEGTQYF; v_gene: TRBV5-6; abundance: .; d_gene: .; j_gene: TRBJ2-3
CDR3nt: TGTGCCAGTAGTGGGCGGACAGTCACAAATGAAAAACTGTTTTTT; CDR3aa: CASSGRTVTNEKLFF; v_gene: TRBV19; abundance: .; d_gene: .; j_gene: TRBJ1-4
CDR3nt: TGTGCCAGCAGTTTCCGGACAACCTCCAAAGATTATAGCAATCAGCCCCAGCATTTT; CDR3aa: CASSFRTTSKDYSNQPQHF; v_gene: TRBV28; abundance: .; d_gene: .; j_gene: TRBJ1-5
CDR3nt: TGTGCCAGCAGCGCACAGGGTACAGGCAATCAGCCCCAGCATTTT; CDR3aa: CASSAQGTGNQPQHF; v_gene: TRBV7-9; abundance: once; d_gene: .; j_gene: TRBJ1-5